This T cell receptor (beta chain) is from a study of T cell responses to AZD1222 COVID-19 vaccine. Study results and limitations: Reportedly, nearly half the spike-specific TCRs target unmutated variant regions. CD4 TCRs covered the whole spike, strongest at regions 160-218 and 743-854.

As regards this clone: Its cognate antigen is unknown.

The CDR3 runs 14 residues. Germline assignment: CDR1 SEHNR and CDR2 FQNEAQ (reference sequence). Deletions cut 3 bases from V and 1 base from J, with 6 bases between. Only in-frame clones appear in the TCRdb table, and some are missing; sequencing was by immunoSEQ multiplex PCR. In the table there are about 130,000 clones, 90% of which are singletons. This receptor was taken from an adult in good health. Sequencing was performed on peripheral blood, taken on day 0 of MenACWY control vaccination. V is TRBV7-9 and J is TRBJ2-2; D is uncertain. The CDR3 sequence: CASSLIRNTGELFF. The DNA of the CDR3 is TGTGCCAGCAGCTTGATCAGGAACACCGGGGAGCTGTTTTTT.